This entry concerns a single TCR beta chain. V gave up 3 bases and J gave up 6 bases, with 18 bases separating them. Germline assignment: CDR1 MDHEN and CDR2 SYDVKM. This CDR3 has 15 amino acids. The record originates from a study of shared clonotypes between healthy human individuals. Generated by immunoSEQ multiplex PCR, the TCRdb table keeps only in-frame clones and is missing some. The table records over a million clones, 75% to 85% of them present only once. The receptor was isolated from a man between 18 and 35 years old in good health. Some clones in this sample may be carry-over from other donors' samples. V gene TRBV28 combines with J gene TRBJ2-7, with no clear D. What was sequenced was memory CD4+ T cells from PBMCs. Subset: CD45RA-negative fraction. The CDR3 sequence is CASSFAVLITGEQYF. CDR3 in DNA: TGTGCCAGCAGTTTCGCAGTTTTGATTACGGGCGAGCAGTACTTC. The variable domain in full, with the rest retrieved from reference TRBV28 and TRBJ2-7, is DVKVTQSSRYLVKRTGEKVFLECVQDMDHENMFWYRQDPGLGLRLIYFSYDVKMKEKGDIPEGYSVSREKKERFSLILESASTNQTSMYLCASSFAVLITGEQYFGPGTRLTVT.